One T cell receptor beta chain is described in this entry. Its antigen is unidentified. It was with a sample-barcoded 5' primer and a J-beta primer mix that a second PCR of about 6 to 12 cycles was run. TCRdb analysed the 5' RACE reads with MiXCR anew, one entry per CDR3 protein. This table holds under 800,000 distinct CDR3 sequences, roughly 44% found once. This sample was included in a study of blood T cells in healthy people across ages. V lost 5 bases and J 4 bases, leaving 12 bases between the germline ends. The CDR3 sequence is 14 residues long. CDR1 SGHTA and CDR2 FQGTGA come from the germline V gene. Study outcomes and limitations: Observed TCR beta diversity showed a strong correlation with the percentage of naive T cells as measured by flow cytometry. The CMV status of each donor remained undetermined, and this could have confounded shifts in expanded clonotypes.

The rearrangement joins TRBV7-3 to TRBJ1-5, with a possible D match to TRBD1 (6 bases). This TCR was recovered from a woman aged 60-75 years in good health. Sequencing was carried out using blood. CDR3 in DNA: TGTGCCAGCAGCCAGGACAGTCGGAATCAGCCCCAGCATTTT. This encodes CASSQDSRNQPQHF.